These T cell receptor beta chains were read from a single sample in a study of sequential checkpoint blockade in melanoma. Assay: immunoSEQ multiplex PCR; the TCRdb copy retains only in-frame clones and omits some. The profile shows fewer than 35,000 clones, 86% of them singletons. The sequencing here drew on CD8+ T cells sorted from blood (inferred from file names), taken from a patient given nivolumab and ipilimumab in sequence. Receptor source: a human donor with melanoma. Both conserved end residues are part of each CDR3. Each record gives: D gene, J gene, V gene, clone size, CDR3 DNA, CDR3 protein. The D gene is left open where the match is weak. Rows give clone size only sometimes, using once, few, many, or a class for an expanded clone.

d_gene: -; j_gene: TRBJ2-7; v_gene: TRBV27; abundance: once; CDR3nt: TGTGCCAGCAGCCATGCCTACGAGCAGTACTTC; CDR3aa: CASSHAYEQYF
d_gene: -; j_gene: TRBJ2-7; v_gene: TRBV27; abundance: -; CDR3nt: TGTGCCAGCAGTTCCCGGGTCAGAGTCTACGAGCAGTACTTC; CDR3aa: CASSSRVRVYEQYF
d_gene: TRBD1; j_gene: TRBJ1-2; v_gene: TRBV6-1; abundance: -; CDR3nt: TGTGCCAGTTCGGGACAGTGGAACTATGGCTACACCTTC; CDR3aa: CASSGQWNYGYTF
d_gene: TRBD1; j_gene: TRBJ2-5; v_gene: TRBV6-6; abundance: -; CDR3nt: TGTGCCAGCAATGCCGGGACAGAAGAGACCCAGTACTTC; CDR3aa: CASNAGTEETQYF
d_gene: -; j_gene: TRBJ2-3; v_gene: TRBV27; abundance: -; CDR3nt: TGTGCCAGCAGTTTAGGGGGCCGGGATACGCAGTATTTT; CDR3aa: CASSLGGRDTQYF
d_gene: TRBD1; j_gene: TRBJ2-2; v_gene: TRBV2; abundance: -; CDR3nt: TGTGCCAGCAGTGATTATATGAGACAGGGGGCCGGGGAGCTGTTTTTT; CDR3aa: CASSDYMRQGAGELFF
d_gene: -; j_gene: TRBJ2-2; v_gene: TRBV13; abundance: -; CDR3nt: TGTGCCAGCAGTTTCGACAGTTACACCGGGGAGCTGTTTTTT; CDR3aa: CASSFDSYTGELFF
d_gene: -; j_gene: TRBJ2-5; v_gene: TRBV6-5; abundance: -; CDR3nt: TGTGCCAGCAGGGAACTACAGGGTTACGAGACCCAGTACTTC; CDR3aa: CASRELQGYETQYF
d_gene: TRBD1; j_gene: TRBJ2-7; v_gene: TRBV18; abundance: -; CDR3nt: TGTGCCAGCTCACCACGGGACAGCTACGAGCAGTACTTC; CDR3aa: CASSPRDSYEQYF
d_gene: TRBD1; j_gene: TRBJ1-5; v_gene: TRBV7-2; abundance: -; CDR3nt: TGTGCCACCCCCCGGGACAGTCTACGAACGGGGAGCAATCAGCCCCAGCATTTT; CDR3aa: CATPRDSLRTGSNQPQHF
d_gene: TRBD2; j_gene: TRBJ2-7; v_gene: TRBV2; abundance: -; CDR3nt: TGTGCCAGCAATCGACCGAAGACTGGTCTAGCGGCTACCTACGAGCAGTACTTC; CDR3aa: CASNRPKTGLAATYEQYF
d_gene: -; j_gene: TRBJ2-2; v_gene: TRBV2; abundance: -; CDR3nt: TGTGCCAGCAGTGATCTATCCCGGGACTTAAACACCGGGGAGCTGTTTTTT; CDR3aa: CASSDLSRDLNTGELFF
d_gene: TRBD1; j_gene: TRBJ2-7; v_gene: TRBV28; abundance: -; CDR3nt: TGTGCCAGCAGTCTAGAATGGGACAGGGGAACCTACGAGCAGTACTTC; CDR3aa: CASSLEWDRGTYEQYF
d_gene: -; j_gene: TRBJ2-1; v_gene: TRBV6-6; abundance: -; CDR3nt: TGTGCCAGCAGTAGGCAGGGGTACAATGAGCAGTTCTTC; CDR3aa: CASSRQGYNEQFF
d_gene: TRBD1; j_gene: TRBJ2-5; v_gene: TRBV7-8; abundance: -; CDR3nt: TGTGCCAGCAGCTGGGACAGGGAGGAGACCCAGTACTTC; CDR3aa: CASSWDREETQYF
d_gene: TRBD2; j_gene: TRBJ2-3; v_gene: TRBV5-4; abundance: -; CDR3nt: TGTGCCAGCAGCTTAGTTAGCGGGAGGGCCAGGGTTGGGGATACGCAGTATTTT; CDR3aa: CASSLVSGRARVGDTQYF
d_gene: -; j_gene: TRBJ2-1; v_gene: TRBV7-9; abundance: few; CDR3nt: TGTGCCAGCAGCCCCCCTAGCGCCTCAGGGAATGAGCAGTTCTTC; CDR3aa: CASSPPSASGNEQFF
d_gene: -; j_gene: TRBJ1-5; v_gene: TRBV27; abundance: -; CDR3nt: TGTGCCAGCAGTTTCTCGACAGGAGATCAGCCCCAGCATTTT; CDR3aa: CASSFSTGDQPQHF
d_gene: -; j_gene: TRBJ2-7; v_gene: TRBV11-2; abundance: -; CDR3nt: TGTGCCAGCAGCTTACTAGACTCCTACGAGCAGTACTTC; CDR3aa: CASSLLDSYEQYF
d_gene: -; j_gene: TRBJ2-2; v_gene: TRBV5-4; abundance: -; CDR3nt: TGTGCCAGCAGGCGCCGGACTGCGAACACCGGGGAGCTGTTTTTT; CDR3aa: CASRRRTANTGELFF
d_gene: TRBD2; j_gene: TRBJ2-5; v_gene: TRBV27; abundance: -; CDR3nt: TGTGCCAGCAGCGAGCGGGGGCAGGGAGAGACCCAGTACTTC; CDR3aa: CASSERGQGETQYF
d_gene: -; j_gene: TRBJ2-7; v_gene: TRBV4-3; abundance: -; CDR3nt: TGCGCCAGCAGCCGGGGGGGAGCAGGGGTCTACGAGCAGTACTTC; CDR3aa: CASSRGGAGVYEQYF
d_gene: -; j_gene: TRBJ2-1; v_gene: TRBV27; abundance: -; CDR3nt: TGTGCCAGCAGCCTGCGCGGGAACAGCTACAATGAGCAGTTCTTC; CDR3aa: CASSLRGNSYNEQFF
d_gene: -; j_gene: TRBJ2-7; v_gene: TRBV4-2; abundance: -; CDR3nt: TGTGCCAGCAGCCAAGGGCGGGACGCCGCCTACGAGCAGTACTTC; CDR3aa: CASSQGRDAAYEQYF
d_gene: TRBD2; j_gene: TRBJ2-3; v_gene: TRBV18; abundance: -; CDR3nt: TGTGCCAGCTCACCGAAGGGACTAGCGGGGGCAGATACGCAGTATTTT; CDR3aa: CASSPKGLAGADTQYF
d_gene: TRBD2; j_gene: TRBJ2-1; v_gene: TRBV5-6; abundance: -; CDR3nt: TGTGCCAGCAGCTGGGGACTAGCGGGACTGAGTAATGAGCAGTTCTTC; CDR3aa: CASSWGLAGLSNEQFF
d_gene: -; j_gene: TRBJ2-3; v_gene: TRBV7-8; abundance: -; CDR3nt: TGTGCCAGCAGCTTTAGTATCATGTTTACAGATACGCAGTATTTT; CDR3aa: CASSFSIMFTDTQYF
d_gene: TRBD2; j_gene: TRBJ2-1; v_gene: TRBV7-8; abundance: few; CDR3nt: TGTGCCAGCAGCCCGAGACTAGCGGGGGGGCCGAGGTACAATGAGCAGTTCTTC; CDR3aa: CASSPRLAGGPRYNEQFF
d_gene: TRBD1; j_gene: TRBJ2-3; v_gene: TRBV28; abundance: few; CDR3nt: TGTGCCACCGGGACAGCGACACAAGATACGCAGTATTTT; CDR3aa: CATGTATQDTQYF
d_gene: TRBD1; j_gene: TRBJ1-6; v_gene: TRBV27; abundance: -; CDR3nt: TGTGCCAGCAGTTCTTGGGACAGTAGGCATAATTCACCCCTCCACTTT; CDR3aa: CASSSWDSRHNSPLHF
d_gene: TRBD1; j_gene: TRBJ1-6; v_gene: TRBV28; abundance: -; CDR3nt: TGTGCCAGCAGTTTGTGGGGACAGGGCGCCTCCAATTCACCCCTCCACTTT; CDR3aa: CASSLWGQGASNSPLHF
d_gene: -; j_gene: TRBJ1-1; v_gene: TRBV30; abundance: -; CDR3nt: TGTGCCTGGACCGGGTTTGCCACTTTCTTT; CDR3aa: CAWTGFATFF
d_gene: -; j_gene: TRBJ2-7; v_gene: TRBV19; abundance: -; CDR3nt: TGTGCCAGTAGTGGACGACAGGACTACGAGCAGTACTTC; CDR3aa: CASSGRQDYEQYF
d_gene: -; j_gene: TRBJ2-3; v_gene: TRBV18; abundance: -; CDR3nt: TGTGCCAGCTCACCGGTTACAGGCATCACAGATACGCAGTATTTT; CDR3aa: CASSPVTGITDTQYF
d_gene: -; j_gene: TRBJ2-7; v_gene: TRBV7-6; abundance: few; CDR3nt: TGTGCCAGCAGCCAAGAATCAGTCTACGAGCAGTACTTC; CDR3aa: CASSQESVYEQYF
d_gene: -; j_gene: TRBJ2-3; v_gene: TRBV9; abundance: -; CDR3nt: TGTGCCAGCAGCGTGGTTGCGGGCCGCCTGGGAGATACGCAGTATTTT; CDR3aa: CASSVVAGRLGDTQYF
d_gene: -; j_gene: TRBJ2-6; v_gene: TRBV28; abundance: medium-sized; CDR3nt: TGTGCCAGCAGTTTATTAGCTGGGGCCAACGTCCTGACTTTC; CDR3aa: CASSLLAGANVLTF
d_gene: -; j_gene: TRBJ1-4; v_gene: TRBV4-1; abundance: -; CDR3nt: TGCGCCAGCAGCCGACCACAGCGCAGGGGCGACGAAAAACTGTTTTTT; CDR3aa: CASSRPQRRGDEKLFF
d_gene: -; j_gene: TRBJ2-7; v_gene: TRBV5-6; abundance: -; CDR3nt: TGTGCCAGCAGCTGGGGACTTCATGCCTACGAGCAGTACTTC; CDR3aa: CASSWGLHAYEQYF
d_gene: -; j_gene: TRBJ2-2; v_gene: TRBV27; abundance: -; CDR3nt: TGTGCCAGCAGTTTATCGAGGACTTTGAACACCGGGGAGCTGTTTTTT; CDR3aa: CASSLSRTLNTGELFF
d_gene: TRBD1; j_gene: TRBJ2-7; v_gene: TRBV10-1; abundance: once; CDR3nt: TGCGCCAGCAGTGAGCGAGGGACAGGGAGCTACGAGCAGTACTTC; CDR3aa: CASSERGTGSYEQYF
d_gene: -; j_gene: TRBJ2-7; v_gene: TRBV5-6; abundance: -; CDR3nt: TGTGCCAGCAGCTTTCAGGAATCCTACGAGCAGTACTTC; CDR3aa: CASSFQESYEQYF
d_gene: TRBD2; j_gene: TRBJ2-1; v_gene: TRBV7-9; abundance: -; CDR3nt: TGTGCCAGCAGCTTTGGGTACAGCGGGGGAGATGAGCAGTTCTTC; CDR3aa: CASSFGYSGGDEQFF
d_gene: -; j_gene: TRBJ1-1; v_gene: TRBV5-6; abundance: -; CDR3nt: TGTGCCAGCAGCTTGCAGGGCCCAGCCATGAACACTGAAGCTTTCTTT; CDR3aa: CASSLQGPAMNTEAFF
d_gene: TRBD2; j_gene: TRBJ2-1; v_gene: TRBV4-1; abundance: -; CDR3nt: TGCGCCAGCAGCCAAGAGGGACTAGCGGGAGATGGTGAGCAGTTCTTC; CDR3aa: CASSQEGLAGDGEQFF
d_gene: -; j_gene: TRBJ2-2; v_gene: TRBV27; abundance: -; CDR3nt: TGTGCCAGCAGTCCCTCCTGGGGCGCGCACACCGGGGAGCTGTTTTTT; CDR3aa: CASSPSWGAHTGELFF
d_gene: -; j_gene: TRBJ2-7; v_gene: TRBV19; abundance: -; CDR3nt: TGTGCCAGTAGTGTTCGCGGGTCCTCCTACGAGCAGTACTTC; CDR3aa: CASSVRGSSYEQYF
d_gene: -; j_gene: TRBJ2-1; v_gene: TRBV19; abundance: -; CDR3nt: TGTGCCAGTAGTATGGTAACTAATGAGCAGTTCTTC; CDR3aa: CASSMVTNEQFF
d_gene: TRBD1; j_gene: TRBJ1-1; v_gene: TRBV4-1; abundance: -; CDR3nt: TGCGCCAGCAGCCAAGACGGGACAGGGGGATGGAGCACTGAAGCTTTCTTT; CDR3aa: CASSQDGTGGWSTEAFF
d_gene: -; j_gene: TRBJ2-7; v_gene: TRBV15; abundance: -; CDR3nt: TGTGCCACCAGCAGAGGGGGTAGGGAGAAATACGAGCAGTACTTC; CDR3aa: CATSRGGREKYEQYF
d_gene: -; j_gene: TRBJ2-7; v_gene: TRBV19; abundance: -; CDR3nt: TGTGCCAGTAGTCCTGGGCCGTCCTACGAGCAGTACTTC; CDR3aa: CASSPGPSYEQYF
d_gene: -; j_gene: TRBJ2-5; v_gene: TRBV4-2; abundance: -; CDR3nt: TGTGCCAGCAGCCAAGGTATAGAGTACCTGGAGACCCAGTACTTC; CDR3aa: CASSQGIEYLETQYF
d_gene: -; j_gene: TRBJ2-3; v_gene: TRBV6-5; abundance: -; CDR3nt: TGTGCCAGCAGTTCGTCAGGGATTACAGATACGCAGTATTTT; CDR3aa: CASSSSGITDTQYF
d_gene: -; j_gene: TRBJ2-5; v_gene: TRBV4-1; abundance: -; CDR3nt: TGCGCCAGCAGCCATGCCCCGGGACTGCGAGAGACCCAGTACTTC; CDR3aa: CASSHAPGLRETQYF
d_gene: -; j_gene: TRBJ2-1; v_gene: TRBV9; abundance: -; CDR3nt: TGTGCCAGCAGCCTCGAGGGTGTGGACCTGGAGCAGTTCTTC; CDR3aa: CASSLEGVDLEQFF
d_gene: -; j_gene: TRBJ1-2; v_gene: TRBV7-6; abundance: -; CDR3nt: TGTGCCAGCAGCTTTACGACTGAATCAAACTATGGCTACACCTTC; CDR3aa: CASSFTTESNYGYTF
d_gene: TRBD2; j_gene: TRBJ2-1; v_gene: TRBV7-6; abundance: -; CDR3nt: TGTGCCAGCAGCTTAGCGCCCCCGCGGGGGGGCCGAGTAAACAATGAGCAGTTCTTC; CDR3aa: CASSLAPPRGGRVNNEQFF
d_gene: TRBD1; j_gene: TRBJ2-2; v_gene: TRBV11-2; abundance: -; CDR3nt: TGTGCCAGCAGCCGAGGAACAGGGGGCACCGGGGAGCTGTTTTTT; CDR3aa: CASSRGTGGTGELFF